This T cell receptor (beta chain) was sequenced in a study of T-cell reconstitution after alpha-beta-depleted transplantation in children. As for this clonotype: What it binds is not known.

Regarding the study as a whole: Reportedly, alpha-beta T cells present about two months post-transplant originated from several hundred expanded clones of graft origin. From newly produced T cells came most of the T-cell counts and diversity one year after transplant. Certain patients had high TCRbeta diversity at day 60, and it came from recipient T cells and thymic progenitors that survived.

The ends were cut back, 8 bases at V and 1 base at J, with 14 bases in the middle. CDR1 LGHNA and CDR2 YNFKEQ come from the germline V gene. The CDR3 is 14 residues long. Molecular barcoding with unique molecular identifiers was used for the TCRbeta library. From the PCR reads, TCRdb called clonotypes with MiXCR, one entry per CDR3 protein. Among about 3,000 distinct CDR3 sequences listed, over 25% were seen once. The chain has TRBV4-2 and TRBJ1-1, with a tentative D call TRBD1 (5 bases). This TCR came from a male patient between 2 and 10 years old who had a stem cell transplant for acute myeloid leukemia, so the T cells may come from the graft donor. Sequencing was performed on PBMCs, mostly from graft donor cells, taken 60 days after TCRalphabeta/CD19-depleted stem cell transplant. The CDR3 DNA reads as TGTGCCAGCGGCCTCGGGGGGGAGAACACTGAAGCTTTCTTT. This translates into CASGLGGENTEAFF.